This record covers a single T cell receptor beta chain. Sequencing was performed with immunoSEQ multiplex PCR; in TCRdb, only in-frame clones are kept and a portion is missing. The sample includes some 77,000 clones, almost 90% of them seen just once. The data were taken from a study of OX40 agonist ivuxolimab in advanced cancers. The V gene's germline CDR1 is MGHRA and CDR2 YSYEKL. There are 19 residues in the CDR3. Deletions cut 2 bases from V and 0 bases from J, with 23 bases between. The source is an adult with an advanced solid tumor such as melanoma, head and neck, liver or kidney cancer. The input for sequencing was CD4+ or CD8+ T cells sorted from blood, taken in a trial of the OX40 agonist ivuxolimab. The chain is built from TRBV4-1 and TRBJ2-7; D not resolved. Written as DNA, the CDR3 is TGCGCCAGCAGCCAATTCGGCCCCCCCCTGCCAAGGAGCTCCTACGAGCAGTACTTC. Amino acid sequence: CASSQFGPPLPRSSYEQYF.